The 23 T cell receptor beta chains presented below share a single source sample, sequenced in a study of shared clonotypes between healthy human individuals. TCRdb's copy holds only in-frame clones and misses some; the assay was immunoSEQ multiplex PCR. The table lists 2 million to 2.5 million clones, just over 90% of them singletons. Positive CCR7 selection of CD45RO-negative cells yielded the naive CD8 cells, and terminally differentiated effector memory CD45RA+ cells were excluded. The source material was naive CD8+ T cells from PBMCs. The receptor source for this set is a man younger than 35 in good health. Some clones in this sample may be carry-over from other donors' samples.

This clone was counted once. This sequence joins TRBV7-8 and TRBJ1-2; no clear D. V was cut by 5 bases and J by 4 bases, with 14 bases left in between. The germline CDR1 and CDR2 sequences are SGHVS and FQNEAQ. The CDR3 has 14 amino acids. CDR3 nucleotide sequence: TGTGCCAGCAGCCGTGGAGGGTTCGGCTATGGCTACACCTTC. Encoded protein: CASSRGGFGYGYTF.

V usage is TRBV28 and J usage is TRBJ1-1; D is unresolved. Trimming took off 4 bases at V and 2 bases at J, with 17 bases between the two ends. Germline CDR1 is MDHEN and CDR2 is SYDVKM. CDR3 length equals 16 residues. For the CDR3, the DNA is TGTGCCAGCAGTTCCCCCAAATACGACCGTAACACTGAAGCTTTCTTT. Its protein product is CASSSPKYDRNTEAFF. The variable domain in full, with the rest retrieved from reference TRBV28 and TRBJ1-1, is DVKVTQSSRYLVKRTGEKVFLECVQDMDHENMFWYRQDPGLGLRLIYFSYDVKMKEKGDIPEGYSVSREKKERFSLILESASTNQTSMYLCASSSPKYDRNTEAFFGQGTRLTVV.

This clone was observed a single time. The chain recombines TRBV27 with TRBJ2-6; TRBD1 might be the D (5 bases). Germline CDR1 and CDR2: MNHEY and SMNVEV (reference sequence). This CDR3 region has 15 residues. Trimming left V 6 bases short and J 2 bases short, with 11 bases between. As DNA, the CDR3 is TGTGCCAGCAGCGGTCAGGGCCCTGGGGCCAACGTCCTGACTTTC. It translates to CASSGQGPGANVLTF.

This clone has more than one count but fewer than ten. The CDR3, as DNA: TGTGCCGAAGGGAGCGGGAAGGTGGAGCAGTACTTC. It is translated as CAEGSGKVEQYF. This chain joins TRBV7-9 and TRBJ2-7; 7 nucleotides align to TRBD2. CDR1 and CDR2 (germline): SEHNR, FQNEAQ (reference sequence). V was clipped by 11 bases and J by 7 bases; unmatched bases: 11. CDR3 length equals 12 residues.

To note about this clone: The same CDR3 arises from other DNA sequences in this sample as well. V and J are TRBV6-5 and TRBJ1-2; D unclear. Germline V lookup: CDR1 MNHEY, CDR2 SVGAGI. The CDR3 has 13 amino acids. Trimming took 2 bases from V and 5 from J, leaving 9 bases between them. CDR3 residues: CASSYGRGYGYTF. The CDR3 nucleotides read TGTGCCAGCAGTTACGGGCGTGGGTATGGCTACACCTTC.

This chain uses TRBV4-2 with TRBJ2-2; possibly TRBD2 for D (5 bases). The V gene lost 0 bases and the J gene lost 7 bases, with 21 bases spanning the gap. The CDR3 has 18 amino acids. Germline V gene lookup returns CDR1 LGHNA and CDR2 YNFKEQ. The CDR3 here is CASSQEEERPYAYGELFF. The CDR3, as DNA: TGTGCCAGCAGCCAAGAGGAGGAGAGGCCCTACGCCTACGGGGAGCTGTTTTTT.

This clone was counted a single time. The CDR3 bases are TGCGCCAGCAGCCCCGGTGAAGGAGGCCCCTCCGAGCAGTACTTC. Its protein is CASSPGEGGPSEQYF. J is TRBJ2-7 and V is TRBV5-1, with TRBD2 as a possible D gene (5 bases). CDR3 length equals 15 residues. The V end was cut by 4 bases, the J end by 6 bases, with 20 bases between. The germline V gene encodes CDR1 SGHRS and CDR2 YFSETQ.

The V gene is TRBV27, the J gene TRBJ2-3, with 8 bases that match TRBD2. Trimming at V came to 3 bases and at J to 8 bases, leaving 10 bases not matched to a gene. CDR1 is MNHEY and CDR2 is SMNVEV in the germline V gene (reference sequence). CDR3 length equals 15 residues. CDR3 region: CASSLGTSGDRTQYF. The CDR3 DNA sequence: TGTGCCAGCAGTTTGGGGACTAGTGGAGACCGTACGCAGTATTTT.

The chain combines TRBV4-1 with TRBJ1-1, with 7 bases lining up with TRBD1. V lost 4 bases and J lost 0; bases outside the gene matches: 11. Germline lookup yields CDR1 MGHRA and CDR2 YSYEKL. CDR3 length: 17 amino acids. The CDR3 here is CASSPGTAGGLNTEAFF. The CDR3 DNA sequence: TGCGCCAGCAGCCCAGGGACGGCAGGGGGACTGAACACTGAAGCTTTCTTT.

This sequence joins TRBV7-8 and TRBJ2-1; unclear D gene. The CDR3 is 16 amino acids. V was pared by 1 base and J by 2 bases, with 12 bases between. The germline gives CDR1 SGHVS, CDR2 FQNEAQ. CDR3: CASSLVLTATYNEQFF. The CDR3 DNA reads as TGTGCCAGCAGCTTAGTGTTAACGGCCACCTACAATGAGCAGTTCTTC.

The V and J genes are TRBV6-1 and TRBJ2-7, with D possibly matching TRBD2 (6 bases). Trimming removed 3 bases from V and 1 base from J, with 10 bases in between. CDR3 length equals 14 residues. CDR1 MNHNS and CDR2 SASEGT come from the germline V gene. The CDR3: CASSEGLASYEQYF. The DNA for the CDR3 is TGTGCCAGCAGTGAGGGGCTAGCGTCCTACGAGCAGTACTTC.

The chain has TRBV12-1 and TRBJ2-1. TRBV12-1 constitutes a pseudogene. The CDR3 consists of 17 residues. For the CDR3, the DNA is TGTGCCAGCAGCTTTGCAAAGGTGGGGTGGCCCTACAATGAGCAGTTCTTC. The encoded protein is CASSFAKVGWPYNEQFF.

The chain joins TRBV7-9 to TRBJ2-3; D remains unclear. Deletions cut 5 bases from V and 6 bases from J, with 12 bases between. The CDR3 consists of 13 residues. Germline assignment: CDR1 SEHNR and CDR2 FQNEAQ (reference sequence). As DNA, the CDR3 is TGTGCCAGCAGCCCCCTTATCATGGATACGCAGTATTTT. Translating gives CASSPLIMDTQYF.

The genes are TRBV11-2 and TRBJ2-7; perhaps TRBD1 as D (6 bases). The V gene's germline CDR1 is SGHAT and CDR2 FQNNGV. Trimming cost V 4 bases and J 2 bases, with 18 bases left between them. This CDR3 spans 16 amino acids. In nucleotides, the CDR3 is TGTGCCAGCAGCTCAGACTACGGGACACCTCCCTACGAGCAGTACTTC. Protein product: CASSSDYGTPPYEQYF. The full variable domain, with the rest looked up from reference TRBV11-2 and TRBJ2-7, is EAGVAQSPRYKIIEKRQSVAFWCNPISGHATLYWYQQILGQGPKLLIQFQNNGVVDDSQLPKDRFSAERLKGVDSTLKIQPAKLEDSAVYLCASSSDYGTPPYEQYFGPGTRLTVT.

The chain couples TRBV7-3 to TRBJ2-1, with 7 bases that match TRBD1. J lost 6 bases, V lost 0 bases, and 5 bases had no gene match. Germline loops: CDR1 SGHTA, CDR2 FQGTGA. This CDR3 spans 15 amino acids. CDR3 coding DNA: TGTGCCAGCAGCTTAACGGCAGGGGGAATCAATGAGCAGTTCTTC. Translating it yields CASSLTAGGINEQFF. The full variable domain, with the rest looked up from reference TRBV7-3 and TRBJ2-1, is GAGVSQTPSNKVTEKGKYVELRCDPISGHTALYWYRQSLGQGPEFLIYFQGTGAADDSGLPNDRFFAVRPEGSVSTLKIQRTERGDSAVYLCASSLTAGGINEQFFGPGTRLTVL.

The rearrangement joins TRBV19 to TRBJ2-1; 11 bases agree with TRBD2. The CDR3 spans 14 residues. Trimming at V came to 6 bases and at J to 7 bases, leaving 5 bases not matched to a gene. Germline V gene sequence: CDR1 LNHDA, CDR2 SQIVND (reference sequence). The CDR3 sequence: CASRDSGRANEQFF. The DNA for the CDR3 is TGTGCCAGTAGGGATAGCGGGAGGGCAAATGAGCAGTTCTTC.

Only one count was recorded for this clone. The chain employs TRBV19 and TRBJ1-4, with D possibly matching TRBD1 (5 bases). The germline CDR1 and CDR2 sequences are LNHDA and SQIVND (reference sequence). This CDR3 region has 15 residues. V was clipped by 0 bases and J by 8 bases, with 13 bases between them. The CDR3 protein is CASSIDREGAEKLFF. In DNA, the CDR3 is TGTGCCAGTAGTATAGACAGGGAAGGCGCGGAAAAACTGTTTTTT.

The V call is TRBV7-2, the J call TRBJ2-1; 11 bases align to TRBD2. Germline V lookup: CDR1 SGHTA, CDR2 FQGNSA. The CDR3 spans 15 residues. The trim removed 5 bases at V and 4 bases at J, leaving 4 bases unmatched. Here the CDR3 DNA reads TGTGCCAGCAGCCGGGGACTAGCGGAATACAATGAGCAGTTCTTC. This sequence encodes CASSRGLAEYNEQFF.

The rearrangement joins TRBV6-1 to TRBJ2-7; 7 bases match TRBD1. J lost 3 bases, V lost 6 bases, and 8 bases had no gene match. This CDR3 is 14 amino acids long. Germline V gives CDR1 MNHNS, CDR2 SASEGT. CDR3 loop: CASRDRDRDYEQYF. CDR3 bases: TGTGCCAGCAGGGACCGGGACAGAGACTACGAGCAGTACTTC.

This chain joins TRBV6-1 and TRBJ1-1, with a possible D match to TRBD1 (5 bases). The CDR3 totals 12 residues. V was shortened by 6 bases and J by 5 bases, with 10 bases between the two germline ends. The V gene's germline CDR1 is MNHNS and CDR2 SASEGT. CDR3 in DNA: TGTGCCAGCAGCGTTGGGGGGACTGAAGCTTTCTTT. Translating gives CASSVGGTEAFF.

CDR3: CASSQRWTGGVTGANVLTF. The CDR3 DNA follows: TGCGCCAGCAGCCAACGGTGGACAGGGGGCGTCACTGGGGCCAACGTCCTGACTTTC. The chain recombines TRBV4-3 with TRBJ2-6, with TRBD1 matching 11 bases. Germline V gene lookup returns CDR1 LGHNA and CDR2 YSLEER. V was pared by 2 bases and J by 2 bases, with 8 bases of the junction left unmatched. The CDR3 runs 19 residues.

The chain combines TRBV5-6 with TRBJ2-4; either TRBD1 or TRBD2 may fit D (6 bases each). V dropped 4 bases and J dropped 0 bases, with 14 bases sitting between them. This CDR3 comprises 16 residues. In germline, CDR1 is SGHDT, CDR2 YYEEEE. The CDR3 here is CASSPGRGLAKNIQYF. Here the CDR3 DNA reads TGTGCCAGCAGCCCAGGACGGGGGCTAGCCAAAAACATTCAGTACTTC. Together with reference TRBV5-6 and TRBJ2-4, the CDR3 gives the full variable domain: DAGVTQSPTHLIKTRGQQVTLRCSPKSGHDTVSWYQQALGQGPQFIFQYYEEEERQRGNFPDRFSGHQFPNYSSELNVNALLLGDSALYLCASSPGRGLAKNIQYFGAGTRLSVL.

The rearrangement uses TRBV4-2 and TRBJ2-1; 8 bases map to TRBD1. CDR3 size: 15 residues. The junction had 0 bases not matched to a gene; V was cut back by 0 bases and J by 2 bases. Germline V lookup: CDR1 LGHNA, CDR2 YNFKEQ. CDR3 sequence (DNA): TGTGCCAGCAGCCAAGAGGGACAGGCCTACAATGAGCAGTTCTTC. This codes for CASSQEGQAYNEQFF.